A single sample gave rise to the 20 T cell receptor beta chains below, sequenced in a study of T-cell memory formation after mild COVID-19 (dated by TCRdb to the early 2020s). The library relied on 5' RACE. TCRdb lists the instrument as Illumina NovaSeq 6000. Through fastp at Q25 and MiXCR, TCRdb rebuilt clones from the public reads, retaining in-frame beta chains. Rows with one shared CDR3 protein collapse into an entry with the most common genes and DNA. The sample table shows under 250,000 distinct CDR3 sequences, and 15% to 19% are seen once. The biggest ten clones account for 2% to 2.5% of the sample. The specimen was PBMCs or a T cell subset sorted from them (not recorded which). The source is an adult woman who had mild COVID-19 (a few samples of this study predate the infection). The sample titles of this study are shuffled in the database, so cell type and time point are left out; the donor was told from shared clones.

This rearrangement joins TRBV7-9 to TRBJ1-2, with 8 bases aligning to TRBD1. Germline CDR1 reads SEHNR; CDR2 reads FQNEAQ (reference sequence). V shed 5 bases and J 4 bases; nucleotides not matched to a gene: 6. CDR3 length equals 14 residues. CDR3: CASSVGQGGYGYTF. For the CDR3, the DNA is TGTGCCAGCAGCGTTGGACAGGGTGGCTATGGCTACACCTTC.

This clonotype was counted between two and nine times. This chain links TRBV4-1 with TRBJ2-7, with a tentative D call TRBD2 (5 bases). Trimming stripped 0 bases from V and 4 bases from J, with 7 bases between. Per the germline V gene, CDR1 is MGHRA and CDR2 is YSYEKL. The CDR3 loop spans 13 amino acids. CDR3 amino acids: CASSQERGYEQYF. As DNA, the CDR3 is TGCGCCAGCAGCCAAGAACGGGGTTACGAGCAGTACTTC.

V usage is TRBV24-1 and J usage is TRBJ2-5, with D perhaps TRBD2 (6 bases). The V end was cut by 10 bases, the J end by 2 bases, with 16 bases between. Germline V CDR1 and CDR2: KGHDR, SFDVKD. The CDR3 covers 14 residues. The DNA for the CDR3 is TGTGCCACGGGGAGTGGGGGAGGACAAGAGACCCAGTACTTC. It yields the protein CATGSGGGQETQYF.

This clonotype has ten or more counts. The chain uses TRBV5-1 and TRBJ2-3, with 11 bases identical to TRBD2. The length of the CDR3 is 14 residues. The J segment lost 5 bases and the V segment lost 8 bases, leaving 7 bases of the junction unmatched. Germline V gives CDR1 SGHRS, CDR2 YFSETQ. As DNA, the CDR3 is TGCGCCAGTACTAGCGGGAGTCCCGGAGATACGCAGTATTTT. This codes for CASTSGSPGDTQYF.

This clonotype has more than one count but fewer than ten. The rearrangement joins TRBV7-2 to TRBJ2-3; D is unresolved. In germline, CDR1 is SGHTA, CDR2 FQGNSA. The CDR3 extends over 15 amino acids. V was cut by 5 bases and J by 5 bases, with 17 bases left in between. The DNA of the CDR3 is TGTGCCAGCAGCCCGAGATCCTCCAATATAGATACGCAGTATTTT. The encoded protein is CASSPRSSNIDTQYF.

This clonotype has more than one count but fewer than ten. V is TRBV19 and J is TRBJ2-4; 7 bases fit TRBD1. The CDR3 covers 12 residues. CDR1 is LNHDA and CDR2 is SQIVND in the germline V gene (reference sequence). Trimming took 6 bases from V and 6 from J; bases not matched to a gene: 2. CDR3 DNA sequence: TGTGCCAGTAGAAGGGACAGAAACATTCAGTACTTC. Its protein product is CASRRDRNIQYF.

This chain connects TRBV20-1 to TRBJ2-5; D is perhaps TRBD1 or TRBD2 (5 bases each). This CDR3 region has 13 residues. Between the trimmed V and J ends, which lost 5 bases and 7 bases, there was a span of 17 bases. Germline CDR1 and CDR2: DFQATT and SNEGSKA (reference sequence). CDR3 sequence reads: CSAPGTLVGTQYF. The CDR3 DNA reads TGCAGTGCTCCCGGGACCCTGGTAGGGACCCAGTACTTC.

This clonotype was found a few times. The rearrangement uses TRBV12-3 or TRBV12-4 and TRBJ2-7; 7 bases are shared with TRBD1. Unmatched junction bases numbered 6, after V lost 4 bases and J lost 0 bases. CDR3 size: 15 residues. The CDR3 DNA reads TGTGCCAGCAGTTCATGGACAGGCCGCTCCTACGAGCAGTACTTC. It specifies CASSSWTGRSYEQYF.

The chain couples TRBV4-1 to TRBJ1-1; TRBD1 agrees at 7 bases. This CDR3 contains 15 residues. Germline V gives CDR1 MGHRA, CDR2 YSYEKL. The J segment lost 5 bases and the V segment lost 1 base, leaving 7 bases of the junction unmatched. CDR3 protein: CASSQVDRDGTEAFF. CDR3 coding DNA: TGCGCCAGCAGCCAAGTTGACAGGGATGGAACTGAAGCTTTCTTT.

The CDR3 protein is CATSDGRDGNTIYF. CDR3 coding DNA: TGTGCCACCAGTGACGGCAGGGACGGAAACACCATATATTTT. The V and J genes are TRBV24-1 and TRBJ1-3, with a tentative D call TRBD1 (5 bases). Germline loops: CDR1 KGHDR, CDR2 SFDVKD. Trimming took 4 bases from V and 4 from J, leaving 10 bases between them. There are 14 residues in the CDR3.

The V gene is TRBV5-1, the J gene TRBJ1-2; 9 bases match TRBD1. This CDR3 region has 18 residues. Germline V gene data show CDR1 as SGHRS and CDR2 as YFSETQ. The V and J ends lost 2 bases and 5 bases, in that order; junction bases with no gene match: 16. The CDR3 loop reads CASSLLSNTGQGGYGYTF. DNA for the CDR3: TGCGCCAGCAGCTTACTATCCAATACGGGACAGGGAGGGTATGGCTACACCTTC.

The table lists this clonotype with a few counts. V gene TRBV7-2 combines with J gene TRBJ1-5, with unresolved D. Germline V gene lookup returns CDR1 SGHTA and CDR2 FQGNSA. The CDR3 runs 18 residues. The ends were cut back, 1 base at V and 2 bases at J, with 18 bases in the middle. The chain's CDR3 is CASSLVGLERMRNQPQHF. The CDR3 coding sequence is TGTGCCAGCAGCTTAGTAGGCCTTGAAAGGATGCGCAATCAGCCCCAGCATTTT.

The chain links TRBV20-1 to TRBJ2-7, with D perhaps being TRBD1 or TRBD2 (5 bases each). Germline lookup yields CDR1 DFQATT and CDR2 SNEGSKA (reference sequence). The V end was cut by 3 bases, the J end by 2 bases, with 14 bases between. CDR3 length: 14 residues. In nucleotides, the CDR3 is TGCAGTGCTAGCCCGTCCGGGACCGCCTACGAGCAGTACTTC. Translated: CSASPSGTAYEQYF.

There are many counts of this clonotype. J is TRBJ2-3 and V is TRBV5-6; D is tentatively TRBD1 or TRBD2 (6 bases each). The germline gives CDR1 SGHDT, CDR2 YYEEEE. CDR3 length: 14 amino acids. Trimming cost V 7 bases and J 4 bases, with 16 bases left between them. The CDR3: CASGPDGGPDTQYF. DNA for the CDR3: TGTGCCAGCGGACCGGACGGGGGCCCAGATACGCAGTATTTT.

The chain is built from TRBV12-3 or TRBV12-4 and TRBJ2-2, with D tentatively TRBD2 (5 bases). This CDR3 is 16 amino acids long. Trimming pared 1 base from V and 3 bases from J, leaving 12 bases between. The CDR3 loop is CASSLEGAGHTGELFF. The CDR3 DNA reads TGTGCCAGCAGTTTAGAGGGAGCAGGCCACACCGGGGAGCTGTTTTTT.

V usage is TRBV4-2 and J usage is TRBJ2-4; 7 bases fit TRBD2. Germline values: CDR1 LGHNA, CDR2 YNFKEQ. Losses at the gene ends were 0 bases for V and 8 bases for J; bases not matched to a gene: 7. The CDR3 totals 15 residues. The CDR3 sequence is CASSQDYGGGDIQYF. The CDR3 DNA is TGTGCCAGCAGCCAAGATTATGGGGGAGGGGACATTCAGTACTTC.

This clonotype was observed a handful of times. The chain is built from TRBV27 and TRBJ2-4, with D possibly TRBD1 on 5 matching bases. With 5 bases removed from V and 3 bases from J, the gap between germline ends came to 14 bases. Germline loops: CDR1 MNHEY, CDR2 SMNVEV (reference sequence). This CDR3 has 15 amino acids. Written as DNA, the CDR3 is TGTGCCAGCAGTCTCAGGGAAGTGGACAAAAACATTCAGTACTTC. Protein sequence: CASSLREVDKNIQYF.

This chain connects TRBV20-1 to TRBJ1-1, with 11 bases aligning to TRBD1. Germline-derived CDR1 and CDR2 are DFQATT and SNEGSKA (reference sequence). Trimming at V came to 1 base and at J to 5 bases, leaving 3 bases not matched to a gene. This CDR3 is built from 14 residues. CDR3 DNA: TGCAGTGCTAGAGGGACAGGGGGCTGGACTGAAGCTTTCTTT. Residues: CSARGTGGWTEAFF.

The V call is TRBV7-7, the J call TRBJ2-7; the D is unclear. CDR1 is SSHAT and CDR2 is FNYEAQ in the germline V gene (reference sequence). The CDR3 consists of 13 residues. Trimming stripped 5 bases from V and 3 bases from J, with 11 bases between. This CDR3 reads CASSELDGYEQYF. CDR3 in DNA: TGTGCCAGCAGCGAACTGGACGGCTACGAGCAGTACTTC.

Details on this clonotype: An end of the junction does not agree with germline; a read error may underlie this. The chain carries TRBV5-1 and TRBJ1-2, with TRBD1 as a possible D gene (5 bases). The germline gives CDR1 SGHRS, CDR2 YFSETQ. This CDR3 is built from 14 residues. CDR3 amino acids: CSSSWGLQDYGYTF. The CDR3 DNA is TGCTCCAGCAGCTGGGGACTACAGGACTATGGCTACACCTTC.